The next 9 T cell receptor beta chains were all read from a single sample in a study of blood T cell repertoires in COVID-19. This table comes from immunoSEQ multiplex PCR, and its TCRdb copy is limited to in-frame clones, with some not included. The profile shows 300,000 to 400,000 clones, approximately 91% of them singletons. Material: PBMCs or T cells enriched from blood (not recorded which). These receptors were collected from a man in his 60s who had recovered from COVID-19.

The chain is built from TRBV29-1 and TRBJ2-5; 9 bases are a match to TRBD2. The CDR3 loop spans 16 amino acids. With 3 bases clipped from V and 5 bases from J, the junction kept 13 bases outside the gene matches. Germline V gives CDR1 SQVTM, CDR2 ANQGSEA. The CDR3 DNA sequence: TGCAGCGTTGACGGGGCGAGCGGGAGGCCACCCGAGACCCAGTACTTC. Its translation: CSVDGASGRPPETQYF.

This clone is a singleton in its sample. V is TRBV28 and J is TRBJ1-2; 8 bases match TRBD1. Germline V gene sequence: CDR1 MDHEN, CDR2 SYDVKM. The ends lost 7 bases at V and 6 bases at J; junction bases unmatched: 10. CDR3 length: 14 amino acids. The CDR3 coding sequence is TGTGCCAGCATTCCCCTGGACAGGGATAATGGCTACACCTTC. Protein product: CASIPLDRDNGYTF.

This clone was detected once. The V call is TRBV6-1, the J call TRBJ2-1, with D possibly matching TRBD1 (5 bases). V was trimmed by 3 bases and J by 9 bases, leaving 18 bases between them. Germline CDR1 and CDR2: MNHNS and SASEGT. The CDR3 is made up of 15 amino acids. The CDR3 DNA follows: TGTGCCAGCAGTGACAGGGAAGGCGTCGATCCTGAGCAGTTCTTC. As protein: CASSDREGVDPEQFF.

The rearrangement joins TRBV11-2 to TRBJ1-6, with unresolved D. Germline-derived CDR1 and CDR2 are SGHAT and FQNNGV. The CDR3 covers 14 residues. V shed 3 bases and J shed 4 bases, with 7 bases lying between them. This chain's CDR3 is CASSLEAYNSPLHF. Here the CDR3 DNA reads TGTGCCAGCAGCTTGGAGGCGTATAATTCACCCCTCCACTTT.

Written as DNA, the CDR3 is TGCGCCAGCAGCATGGGGGACAGCTACGAGCAGTACTTC. It is translated as CASSMGDSYEQYF. The genes are TRBV5-1 and TRBJ2-7, with TRBD1 matching 7 bases. Germline CDR1 SGHRS, CDR2 YFSETQ. The CDR3 is 13 residues long. Germline trimming cut 4 bases from V and 3 bases from J; bases unmatched to any gene: 4.

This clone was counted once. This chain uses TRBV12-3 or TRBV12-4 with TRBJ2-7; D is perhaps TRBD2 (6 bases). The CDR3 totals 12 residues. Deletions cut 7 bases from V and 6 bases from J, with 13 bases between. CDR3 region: CASTPPGGEQYF. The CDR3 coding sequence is TGTGCCAGCACCCCGCCCGGGGGCGAGCAGTACTTC.

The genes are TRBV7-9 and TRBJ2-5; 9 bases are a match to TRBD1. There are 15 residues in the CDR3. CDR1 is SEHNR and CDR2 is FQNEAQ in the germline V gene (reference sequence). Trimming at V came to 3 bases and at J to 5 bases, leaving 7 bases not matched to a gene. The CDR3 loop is CASSFYRGRGETQYF. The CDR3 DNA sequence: TGTGCCAGCAGCTTCTACAGGGGGCGGGGGGAGACCCAGTACTTC.

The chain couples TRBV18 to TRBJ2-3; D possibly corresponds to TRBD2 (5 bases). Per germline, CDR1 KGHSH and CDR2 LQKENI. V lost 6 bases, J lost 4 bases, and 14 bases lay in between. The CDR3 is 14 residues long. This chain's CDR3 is CASSPRGGADTQYF. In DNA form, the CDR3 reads TGTGCCAGCTCGCCCCGGGGTGGGGCAGATACGCAGTATTTT. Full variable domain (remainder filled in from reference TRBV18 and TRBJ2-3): NAGVMQNPRHLVRRRGQEARLRCSPMKGHSHVYWYRQLPEEGLKFMVYLQKENIIDESGMPKERFSAEFPKEGPSILRIQQVVRGDSAAYFCASSPRGGADTQYFGPGTRLTVL.

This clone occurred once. For the CDR3, the DNA is TGTGCCAGCTCAGCCGACGGGACAGGGCCCCCCGGGGAGCTGTTTTTT. It is translated as CASSADGTGPPGELFF. The chain uses TRBV18 and TRBJ2-2; 9 positions agree with TRBD1. The CDR3 totals 16 residues. Unmatched junction bases numbered 10, after V lost 5 bases and J lost 6 bases. The germline CDR1 and CDR2 sequences are KGHSH and LQKENI.